Shown below are 14 T cell receptor beta chains from a single sample sequenced in a study of cytomegalovirus exposure and HLA in healthy donors. The PCR was carried out with 60 Vbeta primers and 13 Jbeta primers. The data were produced by immunoSEQ multiplex PCR, yet TCRdb's version contains in-frame clones alone and is incomplete. The sample lists some 200,000 clones; approximately 88% were seen once. Sequencing was done on a sample of PBMCs. The receptors originated from a woman aged 50 to 60 in good health and CMV-seropositive.

The chain has TRBV9 and TRBJ2-7; perhaps TRBD2 as D (5 bases). Germline CDR1 is SGDLS and CDR2 is YYNGEE. The CDR3 runs 15 residues. V was shortened by 0 bases and J by 3 bases, with 13 bases between the two germline ends. The CDR3 protein is CASSVDLGRGYEQYF. In DNA, the CDR3 is TGTGCCAGCAGCGTAGATCTGGGGAGAGGCTACGAGCAGTACTTC. Drawing the rest from reference TRBV9 and TRBJ2-7, the complete variable domain is DSGVTQTPKHLITATGQRVTLRCSPRSGDLSVYWYQQSLDQGLQFLIQYYNGEERAKGNILERFSAQQFPDLHSELNLSSLELGDSALYFCASSVDLGRGYEQYFGPGTRLTVT.

The chain joins TRBV20-1 to TRBJ1-2, with unresolved D. There are 11 residues in the CDR3. CDR1 and CDR2 (germline): DFQATT, SNEGSKA (reference sequence). The V and J ends lost 6 bases and 6 bases respectively, with 11 bases between them. The CDR3 is CSAAGLHGYTF. For the CDR3, the DNA is TGCAGTGCGGCAGGCCTCCATGGCTACACCTTC.

This clone came up once. Here the CDR3 reads CASSVGVQPGNEQFF. The DNA for the CDR3 is TGTGCCAGCAGTGTGGGCGTGCAACCAGGGAATGAGCAGTTCTTC. The chain joins TRBV6-1 to TRBJ2-1, with D perhaps TRBD1 (5 bases). The germline V gene has CDR1 MNHNS and CDR2 SASEGT. Deletions cut 4 bases from V and 7 bases from J, with 17 bases between. This CDR3 has 15 amino acids.

The CDR3 spells CASSSGDEQFF. CDR3 coding DNA: TGCGCCAGCAGTAGCGGGGATGAGCAGTTCTTC. V gene TRBV5-1 combines with J gene TRBJ2-1, with 8 nucleotides matching TRBD2. Germline CDR1 SGHRS, CDR2 YFSETQ. The CDR3 contains 11 residues. V lost 5 bases, J lost 8 bases, and 0 bases stayed unmatched. The full variable domain, rest sourced from reference TRBV5-1 and TRBJ2-1, is KAGVTQTPRYLIKTRGQQVTLSCSPISGHRSVSWYQQTPGQGLQFLFEYFSETQRNKGNFPGRFSGRQFSNSRSEMNVSTLELGDSALYLCASSSGDEQFFGPGTRLTVL.

Note on this clone: One end of the junction is discordant with germline, which a read error may explain. V and J are TRBV11-2 and TRBJ2-5, with TRBD2 matching 8 bases. CDR1 and CDR2 (germline): SGHAT, FQNNGV. The CDR3 covers 16 residues. CDR3 DNA sequence: TGTGCCAGCAGATTAGTGGCCTCGACTAGCGATGAGACCCAGTACTTC. This sequence encodes CASRLVASTSDETQYF.

This clone is a singleton in its sample. J is TRBJ2-5 and V is TRBV27; no firm D call. Germline V gene lookup returns CDR1 MNHEY and CDR2 SMNVEV (reference sequence). This CDR3 region has 13 residues. Trimming removed 3 bases from V and 2 bases from J, with 7 bases in between. CDR3 protein: CASSFHRQETQYF. CDR3 nucleotides: TGTGCCAGCAGTTTCCATAGACAAGAGACCCAGTACTTC.

The V call is TRBV27, the J call TRBJ2-1, with a weak D call TRBD1 (6 bases). Germline assignment: CDR1 MNHEY and CDR2 SMNVEV (reference sequence). V was cut by 3 bases and J by 1 base, with 7 bases left in between. The CDR3 totals 14 residues. This CDR3 is CASSLGASYNEQFF. In DNA, the CDR3 is TGTGCCAGCAGTTTGGGGGCTTCCTACAATGAGCAGTTCTTC.

The rearrangement uses TRBV5-4 and TRBJ2-7; tentatively, D is TRBD1 (6 bases). Germline CDR1 and CDR2: SGHNT and YYREEE (reference sequence). Trimming left V 0 bases short and J 3 bases short, with 13 bases between. This CDR3 has 15 residues. The chain's CDR3 is CASSLDQGKNYEQYF. In DNA form, the CDR3 reads TGTGCCAGCAGCTTGGACCAGGGGAAAAACTACGAGCAGTACTTC.

The rearrangement joins TRBV4-1 to TRBJ2-5; TRBD2 matches at 9 bases. V was pared by 3 bases and J by 1 base, with 9 bases of the junction left unmatched. Germline V gene data show CDR1 as MGHRA and CDR2 as YSYEKL. The CDR3 totals 17 residues. The CDR3: CASSQEAGGTVQETQYF. The CDR3 DNA is TGCGCCAGCAGCCAGGAAGCGGGGGGTACCGTCCAAGAGACCCAGTACTTC.

This clone was counted only a few times. The chain is built from TRBV5-4 and TRBJ2-2; 7 bases map to TRBD1. The CDR3 has 13 residues. CDR1 is SGHNT and CDR2 is YYREEE in the germline V gene (reference sequence). The junction had 5 bases not matched to a gene; V was cut back by 7 bases and J by 5 bases. The CDR3 DNA reads TGTGCCAGCGGAGACAGGGAAACCGGGGAGCTGTTTTTT. Encoded protein: CASGDRETGELFF.

V gene TRBV7-2 combines with J gene TRBJ2-7; 8 bases agree with TRBD2. Trimming removed 3 bases from V and 2 bases from J; junction bases left unmatched: 12. The CDR3 consists of 17 residues. Germline loops: CDR1 SGHTA, CDR2 FQGNSA. The CDR3 region is CASSFPGLTSVTYEQYF. For the CDR3, the DNA is TGTGCCAGCAGCTTTCCAGGTTTGACTAGCGTTACCTACGAGCAGTACTTC.

This clone was recorded a few times. The chain carries TRBV2 and TRBJ2-6; D possibly corresponds to TRBD1 (5 bases). Germline CDR1 reads SNHLY; CDR2 reads FYNNEI. With 4 bases removed from V and 0 bases from J, the gap between germline ends came to 7 bases. This CDR3 spans 15 amino acids. The chain's CDR3 is CASSGQYSGANVLTF. The CDR3 nucleotides read TGTGCCAGCAGTGGACAGTACTCTGGGGCCAACGTCCTGACTTTC. Variable domain in full (rest from reference TRBV2 and TRBJ2-6): EPEVTQTPSHQVTQMGQEVILRCVPISNHLYFYWYRQILGQKVEFLVSFYNNEISEKSEIFDDQFSVERPDGSNFTLKIRSTKLEDSAMYFCASSGQYSGANVLTFGAGSRLTVL.

V gene TRBV6-1 combines with J gene TRBJ2-5; TRBD2 aligns across 8 bases. This CDR3 is 14 amino acids long. From germline, CDR1 is MNHNS and CDR2 SASEGT. Unmatched junction bases numbered 2, after V lost 1 base and J lost 4 bases. CDR3 sequence (DNA): TGTGCCAGCAGTGAAGAGCGGGGGCTAGAGACCCAGTACTTC. It codes for CASSEERGLETQYF.

The gene calls are TRBV25-1 and TRBJ2-7, with D maybe TRBD2 (7 bases). Trimming shortened V by 6 bases and J by 0 bases, and 18 bases separated the two germline ends. Per the germline V gene, CDR1 is MGHDK and CDR2 is SYGVNS. This CDR3 spans 16 amino acids. The CDR3 here is CASSQGIAGASYEQYF. CDR3 nucleotides: TGTGCCAGCAGCCAAGGAATCGCGGGGGCCTCCTACGAGCAGTACTTC.